The table lists the clone carrying this TCR beta chain with many counts. Its antigen is not identified. Germline CDR1 reads DFQATT; CDR2 reads SNEGSKA (reference sequence). Trimming at V came to 0 bases and at J to 1 base, leaving 4 bases not matched to a gene. The CDR3 contains 16 residues. The data belong to a study of Graves' ophthalmopathy and Graves' hyperthyroidism. Findings and caveats of the study: A 13-signature model separated ophthalmopathy from stable hyperthyroidism, around 90% sensitivity, 81.08% specificity. Ophthalmopathy progression was predicted with roughly 68% sensitivity and approximately 72% specificity. The authors also found most expanded thyroid clonotypes above 0.001 frequency in blood.

Clinical symptoms, serum thyroxine, TRAb, thyroid ultrasound and orbital computed tomography determined diagnosis. TCR beta CDR3 regions were amplified from RNA transcripts. The first-round RT-PCR employed HTBI primers together with the Qiagen OneStep RT-PCR kit. A multiplex PCR was then performed as the second round. TCRdb ran MiXCR on the multiplex PCR reads and lists one entry per CDR3 protein. The sample yields 620,000 or so distinct CDR3 sequences, approximately 21% seen once. The TCR comes from a woman between 18 and 29 years old with stable Graves' hyperthyroidism. Some clones in this sample may be carry-over from other donors' samples. The genes are TRBV20-1 and TRBJ1-3; 9 bases match TRBD1. The sequenced material came from peripheral blood. The DNA of the CDR3 is TGCAGTGCTAGAGAACAGGGGGCAAGGTCTGGAAACACCATATATTTT. Translated: CSAREQGARSGNTIYF.